The 23 T cell receptor beta chains reported below all come from one sample, sequenced in a study of PD-1 blockade in classical Hodgkin lymphoma. As to time point: newly diagnosed, previously untreated cHL patient sample. Magnetic negative selection of thawed PBMCs was the method by which CD4+ T cells were purified. Here immunoSEQ multiplex PCR was the method, and the copy in TCRdb shows in-frame clones only, minus some. Of just under 20,000 clones listed, about four fifths are singletons. The material sequenced was CD4+ T cells from blood. The receptors here all came from a human donor with classical Hodgkin lymphoma.

The chain links TRBV7-2 to TRBJ2-3; 11 nucleotides match TRBD2. CDR3 length: 15 residues. CDR1 and CDR2 (germline): SGHTA, FQGNSA. The trim removed 7 bases at V and 2 bases at J, leaving 5 bases unmatched. The DNA of the CDR3 is TGTGCCAGCACCTCTAGCGGGAGGAACACAGATACGCAGTATTTT. This translates into CASTSSGRNTDTQYF.

V and J are TRBV19 and TRBJ2-1; D tentatively fits TRBD1 or TRBD2 (5 bases each). Germline V gene data show CDR1 as LNHDA and CDR2 as SQIVND (reference sequence). The CDR3 is 14 residues long. V gave up 1 base and J gave up 9 bases, with 13 bases separating them. For the CDR3, the DNA is TGTGCCAGTAGTATAGGTTGGGGGACCGGTGAGCAGTTCTTC. As protein: CASSIGWGTGEQFF.

J is TRBJ2-3 and V is TRBV5-1; D not resolved. Trimming pared 5 bases from V and 4 bases from J, leaving 14 bases between. This CDR3 has 14 amino acids. The germline CDR1 and CDR2 sequences are SGHRS and YFSETQ. CDR3 coding DNA: TGCGCCAGCAGATCGAAGACACCCTCAGATACGCAGTATTTT. Amino acids: CASRSKTPSDTQYF.

This chain connects TRBV5-8 to TRBJ2-2, with TRBD2 matching 9 bases. This CDR3 is 15 amino acids long. Looked up from germline, CDR1 is SGHTS and CDR2 is YDEGEE. With 0 bases clipped from V and 7 bases from J, the junction kept 4 bases outside the gene matches. The DNA for the CDR3 is TGTGCCAGCAGCTTGGCCGGACTAGCGAGCGGGGAGCTGTTTTTT. This encodes CASSLAGLASGELFF.

Comment on this clone: Different DNA sequences within this sample yield the same CDR3. The chain carries TRBV5-1 and TRBJ1-3, with D perhaps TRBD1 (6 bases). The CDR3 is 15 amino acids. V gave up 2 bases and J gave up 0 bases, with 9 bases separating them. CDR1 SGHRS and CDR2 YFSETQ come from the germline V gene. CDR3 coding DNA: TGCGCCAGCAGCTTACAGGGACTCTCTGGAAACACCATATATTTT. Residues: CASSLQGLSGNTIYF. Looking up the rest from reference TRBV5-1 and TRBJ1-3 gives the full variable domain: KAGVTQTPRYLIKTRGQQVTLSCSPISGHRSVSWYQQTPGQGLQFLFEYFSETQRNKGNFPGRFSGRQFSNSRSEMNVSTLELGDSALYLCASSLQGLSGNTIYFGEGSWLTVV.

CDR3 sequence: CASSFLAGPPADTQYF. The DNA of the CDR3 is TGTGCCAGCAGCTTCCTAGCGGGTCCCCCAGCAGATACGCAGTATTTT. This sequence joins TRBV7-2 and TRBJ2-3, with 8 bases that match TRBD2. CDR1 is SGHTA and CDR2 is FQGNSA in the germline V gene. V trimming: 3 bases; J trimming: 4 bases; junction bases outside the gene matches: 9. The CDR3 has 16 residues.

This chain links TRBV19 with TRBJ2-1, with TRBD2 identical over 9 bases. V lost 1 base to trimming and J lost 2 bases; unmatched junction nucleotides: 9. Germline assignment: CDR1 LNHDA and CDR2 SQIVND (reference sequence). The CDR3 is made up of 18 amino acids. CDR3 DNA sequence: TGTGCCAGTAGTATAGTTGCATTGACTAGCGGCCCCTACAATGAGCAGTTCTTC. Its translation: CASSIVALTSGPYNEQFF.

The chain has TRBV6-1 and TRBJ1-5; D possibly corresponds to TRBD1 (6 bases). This CDR3 comprises 15 residues. Per germline, CDR1 MNHNS and CDR2 SASEGT. V lost 5 bases to trimming and J lost 7 bases, with 18 bases between them. Written as DNA, the CDR3 is TGTGCCAGCAGTTCGGGGGGCGCCCCCAGGCAGCCCCAGCATTTT. Translating gives CASSSGGAPRQPQHF.

The chain employs TRBV5-4 and TRBJ1-2; 8 bases fit TRBD1. The length of the CDR3 is 14 residues. J lost 1 base, V lost 4 bases, and 3 bases had no gene match. The V gene's germline CDR1 is SGHNT and CDR2 YYREEE (reference sequence). CDR3 DNA sequence: TGTGCCAGCAGCACGGACAGGGTTAACTATGGCTACACCTTC. It is translated as CASSTDRVNYGYTF.

This chain joins TRBV28 and TRBJ1-1, with no clear D. V gave up 3 bases and J gave up 0 bases, with 14 bases separating them. Looked up from germline, CDR1 is MDHEN and CDR2 is SYDVKM. This CDR3 spans 16 amino acids. The CDR3 nucleotides read TGTGCCAGCAGTTTGATGGATGACCTCCTGAACACTGAAGCTTTCTTT. Protein sequence: CASSLMDDLLNTEAFF.

This rearrangement joins TRBV7-9 to TRBJ2-3; unclear D gene. CDR1 and CDR2 from the germline V gene are SEHNR and FQNEAQ (reference sequence). Trimming removed 2 bases from V and 5 bases from J, with 8 bases in between. The CDR3 is made up of 13 amino acids. The CDR3 sequence: CASSLPGGDTQYF. The DNA for the CDR3 is TGTGCCAGCAGCTTACCCGGCGGAGATACGCAGTATTTT.

The genes are TRBV28 and TRBJ2-7; D is unresolved. This CDR3 has 12 residues. V gave up 8 bases and J gave up 3 bases, with 11 bases separating them. Germline lookup yields CDR1 MDHEN and CDR2 SYDVKM. CDR3 nucleotide sequence: TGTGCCAGCCGCCAGGAACTCTACGAGCAGTACTTC. Translated, it gives CASRQELYEQYF.

The chain is built from TRBV27 and TRBJ2-7; 11 nucleotides line up with TRBD2. Trimming took 7 bases from V and 2 from J; bases not matched to a gene: 16. CDR1 is MNHEY and CDR2 is SMNVEV in the germline V gene (reference sequence). The CDR3 is 18 amino acids. CDR3: CASTLIGTSGSPTYEQYF. The CDR3 coding sequence is TGTGCCAGCACCCTCATTGGGACTAGCGGTTCCCCAACCTACGAGCAGTACTTC.

This clone was seen only a few times. This sequence joins TRBV5-6 and TRBJ2-7, with unresolved D. This CDR3 has 14 amino acids. In germline, CDR1 is SGHDT, CDR2 YYEEEE. V lost 2 bases to trimming and J lost 1 base, with 10 bases between them. The DNA of the CDR3 is TGTGCCAGCAGCTTTCGTTCGAGGTCCTACGAGCAGTACTTC. This codes for CASSFRSRSYEQYF.

The chain joins TRBV28 to TRBJ2-7; TRBD1 matches at 7 bases. From germline, CDR1 is MDHEN and CDR2 SYDVKM. The length of the CDR3 is 14 residues. With V trimmed by 2 bases and J by 3 bases, 4 bases remained unmatched. The CDR3 sequence: CASSLDRVIYEQYF. CDR3 coding DNA: TGTGCCAGCAGTTTAGACAGGGTCATCTACGAGCAGTACTTC.

This clone has a single count. The chain has TRBV11-2 and TRBJ1-4, with unresolved D. This CDR3 is built from 15 residues. V was cut by 5 bases and J by 7 bases, with 17 bases left in between. From germline, CDR1 is SGHAT and CDR2 FQNNGV. The CDR3 is CASSVRSGIIEKLFF. CDR3 nucleotide sequence: TGTGCCAGCAGCGTGAGGTCAGGTATCATTGAAAAACTGTTTTTT.

The genes are TRBV5-1 and TRBJ2-3; D is ambiguous. Germline lookup yields CDR1 SGHRS and CDR2 YFSETQ. The CDR3 contains 14 residues. Trimming stripped 0 bases from V and 6 bases from J, with 11 bases between. The CDR3 DNA sequence: TGCGCCAGCAGCTTGGGGGCAGAATGGGATACGCAGTATTTT. Translation: CASSLGAEWDTQYF.

This clone was observed a few times. J is TRBJ2-7 and V is TRBV7-8; 8 bases match TRBD2. V was clipped by 6 bases and J by 6 bases; unmatched bases: 13. Germline CDR1 reads SGHVS; CDR2 reads FQNEAQ. CDR3 length equals 15 residues. DNA for the CDR3: TGTGCCAGCAGGCGGGGGGTAGGGGGGCTTCGCGAGCAGTACTTC. Residues: CASRRGVGGLREQYF.

This sequence joins TRBV19 and TRBJ1-1; D is unresolved. CDR1 is LNHDA and CDR2 is SQIVND in the germline V gene (reference sequence). Between the trimmed V and J ends, which lost 2 bases and 2 bases, there was a span of 9 bases. This CDR3 is built from 14 residues. The CDR3 DNA reads as TGTGCCAGTAGTATATTGGGCCTTAACACTGAAGCTTTCTTT. Translation: CASSILGLNTEAFF.

V usage is TRBV4-2 and J usage is TRBJ2-6; D remains ambiguous. CDR1 and CDR2 (germline): LGHNA, YNFKEQ. V lost 0 bases and J 2 bases, leaving 5 bases between the germline ends. The length of the CDR3 is 15 residues. The chain's CDR3 is CASSQESAGANVLTF. The CDR3 coding sequence is TGTGCCAGCAGCCAAGAGTCAGCTGGGGCCAACGTCCTGACTTTC.

The V gene is TRBV6-5, the J gene TRBJ2-5; D is perhaps TRBD1 (5 bases). CDR3 size: 13 residues. Germline V gene lookup returns CDR1 MNHEY and CDR2 SVGAGI. V was trimmed by 6 bases and J by 1 base, leaving 9 bases between them. CDR3 loop: CASSHDSQETQYF. The CDR3 bases are TGTGCCAGCAGCCATGACAGCCAAGAGACCCAGTACTTC.

The chain is built from TRBV7-9 and TRBJ2-7; D may be TRBD2 (6 bases). Trimming pared 0 bases from V and 5 bases from J, leaving 14 bases between. In germline, CDR1 is SEHNR, CDR2 FQNEAQ (reference sequence). CDR3 length: 15 residues. The DNA of the CDR3 is TGTGCCAGCAGCTTAGCGGGCGGGGTAGGGGACGAGCAGTACTTC. This gives the protein CASSLAGGVGDEQYF.

This clone was recorded only once. This sequence joins TRBV28 and TRBJ2-2; D unclear. Per germline, CDR1 MDHEN and CDR2 SYDVKM. The V and J ends lost 5 bases and 9 bases respectively, with 7 bases between them. This CDR3 is built from 11 residues. CDR3 DNA sequence: TGTGCCAGCAGTCTAACTAGGGAGCTGTTTTTT. Protein product: CASSLTRELFF. Combining the CDR3 with reference TRBV28 and TRBJ2-2 gives the whole variable domain DVKVTQSSRYLVKRTGEKVFLECVQDMDHENMFWYRQDPGLGLRLIYFSYDVKMKEKGDIPEGYSVSREKKERFSLILESASTNQTSMYLCASSLTRELFFGEGSRLTVL.